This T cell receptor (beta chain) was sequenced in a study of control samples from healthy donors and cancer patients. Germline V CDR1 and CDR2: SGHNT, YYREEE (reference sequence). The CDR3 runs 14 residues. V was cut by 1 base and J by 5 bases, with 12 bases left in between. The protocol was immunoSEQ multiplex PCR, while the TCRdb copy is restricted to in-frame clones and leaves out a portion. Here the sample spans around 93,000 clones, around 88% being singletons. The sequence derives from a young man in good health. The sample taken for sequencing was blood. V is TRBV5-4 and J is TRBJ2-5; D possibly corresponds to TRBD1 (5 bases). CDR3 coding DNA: TGTGCCAGCAGCTTGATGACAGAGTGGGAGACCCAGTACTTC. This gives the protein CASSLMTEWETQYF.